This TCR beta chain was obtained from a study of blood T cell repertoires in COVID-19. In the study overall: Whether acute or convalescent, the COVID-19 samples came from the United States, Italy and Spain. T cells, B-cell-depleted T cells, or PBMCs supplied cDNA or gDNA.

Those enrolled in Seattle joined during active infection and were followed longitudinally afterward. The CDR3 totals 15 residues. CDR1 and CDR2 (germline): LGHNA, YNFKEQ. After removal of 2 bases from V and 4 bases from J, the junction contained 8 bases not matched to a gene. Using immunoSEQ multiplex PCR, the repertoire was profiled, and TCRdb retains in-frame clones only, with some absent. The table records about 250,000 clones, approximately 88% of them present only once. This TCR derives from a young woman with COVID-19, enrolled during active disease. The gene calls are TRBV4-2 and TRBJ2-7, with 7 bases aligning to TRBD2. The sequencing input was peripheral blood. CDR3 coding DNA: TGTGCCAGCAGCCAACTCGGGGGAGGGCTATACGAGCAGTACTTC. Translation: CASSQLGGGLYEQYF.